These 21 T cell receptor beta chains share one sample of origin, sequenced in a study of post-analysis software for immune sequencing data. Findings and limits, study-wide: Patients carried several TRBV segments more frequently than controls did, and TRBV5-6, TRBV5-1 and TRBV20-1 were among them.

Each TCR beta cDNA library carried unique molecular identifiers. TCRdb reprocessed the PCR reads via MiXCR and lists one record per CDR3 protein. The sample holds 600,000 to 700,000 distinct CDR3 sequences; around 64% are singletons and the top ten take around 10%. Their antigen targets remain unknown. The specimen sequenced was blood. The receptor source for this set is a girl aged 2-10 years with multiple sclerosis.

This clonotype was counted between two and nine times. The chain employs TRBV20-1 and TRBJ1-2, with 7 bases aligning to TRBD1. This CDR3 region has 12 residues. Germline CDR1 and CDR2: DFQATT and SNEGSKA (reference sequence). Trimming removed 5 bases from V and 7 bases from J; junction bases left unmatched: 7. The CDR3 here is CSASGQGGGYTF. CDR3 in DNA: TGCAGTGCTTCGGGTCAGGGGGGTGGCTACACCTTC.

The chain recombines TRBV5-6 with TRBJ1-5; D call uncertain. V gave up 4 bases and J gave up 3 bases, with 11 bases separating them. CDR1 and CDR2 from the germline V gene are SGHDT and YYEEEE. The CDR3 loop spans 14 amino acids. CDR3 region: CASSVLGDNQPQHF. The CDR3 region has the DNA TGTGCCAGCAGCGTCCTCGGAGACAATCAGCCCCAGCATTTT.

The CDR3 DNA sequence: TGTGCCAGCAGTTCCCCCTTTAGGGGCGAGACTGAAGCTTTCTTT. This gives the protein CASSSPFRGETEAFF. The gene calls are TRBV6-2 or TRBV6-3 and TRBJ1-1, with a weak D call TRBD1 (5 bases). CDR1 and CDR2 (germline): MNHEY, SVGEGT. V lost 4 bases and J 5 bases, leaving 17 bases between the germline ends. The CDR3 is 15 amino acids.

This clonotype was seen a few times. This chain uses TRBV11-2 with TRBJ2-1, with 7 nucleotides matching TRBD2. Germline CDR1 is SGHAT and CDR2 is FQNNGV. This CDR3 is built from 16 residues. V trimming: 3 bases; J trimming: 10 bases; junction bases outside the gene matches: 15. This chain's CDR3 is CASSLGPAAGQIEQFF. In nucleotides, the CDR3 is TGTGCCAGCAGCTTGGGCCCGGCAGCGGGGCAGATCGAGCAGTTCTTC. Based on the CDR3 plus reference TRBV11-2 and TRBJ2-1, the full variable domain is EAGVAQSPRYKIIEKRQSVAFWCNPISGHATLYWYQQILGQGPKLLIQFQNNGVVDDSQLPKDRFSAERLKGVDSTLKIQPAKLEDSAVYLCASSLGPAAGQIEQFFGPGTRLTVL.

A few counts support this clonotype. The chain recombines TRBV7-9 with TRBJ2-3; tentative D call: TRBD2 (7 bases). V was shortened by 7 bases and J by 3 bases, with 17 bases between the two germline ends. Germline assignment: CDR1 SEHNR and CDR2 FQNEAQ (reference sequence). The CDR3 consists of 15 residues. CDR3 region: CASTQRGGPTDTQYF. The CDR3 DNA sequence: TGTGCCAGCACCCAAAGGGGGGGCCCGACAGATACGCAGTATTTT.

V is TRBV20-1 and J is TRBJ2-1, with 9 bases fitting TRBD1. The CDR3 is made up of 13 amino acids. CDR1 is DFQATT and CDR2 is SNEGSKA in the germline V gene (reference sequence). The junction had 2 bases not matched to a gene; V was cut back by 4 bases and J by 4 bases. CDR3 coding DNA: TGCAGTGCTAACAGGGGGCTATACAATGAGCAGTTCTTC. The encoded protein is CSANRGLYNEQFF.

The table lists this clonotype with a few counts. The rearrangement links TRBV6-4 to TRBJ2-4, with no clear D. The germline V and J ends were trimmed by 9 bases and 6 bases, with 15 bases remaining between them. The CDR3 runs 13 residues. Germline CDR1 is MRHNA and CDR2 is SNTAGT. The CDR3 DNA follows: TGTGCCAGACCAATGATGGCCCCAAACATTCAGTACTTC. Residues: CARPMMAPNIQYF.

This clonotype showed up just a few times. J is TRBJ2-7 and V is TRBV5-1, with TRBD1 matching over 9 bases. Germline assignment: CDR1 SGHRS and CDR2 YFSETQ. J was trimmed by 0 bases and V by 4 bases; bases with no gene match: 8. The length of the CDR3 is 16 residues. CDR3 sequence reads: CASSLRTGVSSYEQYF. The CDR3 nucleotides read TGCGCCAGCAGCCTGCGGACAGGGGTGAGCTCCTACGAGCAGTACTTC.

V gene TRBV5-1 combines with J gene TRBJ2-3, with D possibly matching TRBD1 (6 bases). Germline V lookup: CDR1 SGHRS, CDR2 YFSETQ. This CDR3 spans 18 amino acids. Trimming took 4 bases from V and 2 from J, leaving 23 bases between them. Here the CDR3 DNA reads TGCGCCAGCAGCATGAACGAACGAGACAACAGGGACACAGATACGCAGTATTTT. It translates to CASSMNERDNRDTDTQYF.

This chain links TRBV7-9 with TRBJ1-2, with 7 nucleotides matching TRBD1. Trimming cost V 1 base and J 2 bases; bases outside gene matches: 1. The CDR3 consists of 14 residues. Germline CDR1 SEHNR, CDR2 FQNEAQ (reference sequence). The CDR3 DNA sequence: TGTGCCAGCAGCTTAGTGGGACAGAACTATGGCTACACCTTC. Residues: CASSLVGQNYGYTF.

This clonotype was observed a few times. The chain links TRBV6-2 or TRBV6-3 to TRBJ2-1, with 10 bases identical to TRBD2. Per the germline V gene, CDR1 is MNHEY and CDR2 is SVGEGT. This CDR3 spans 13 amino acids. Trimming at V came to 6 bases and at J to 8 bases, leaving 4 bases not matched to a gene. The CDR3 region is CASRAGGLDEQFF. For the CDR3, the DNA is TGTGCCAGCAGAGCGGGGGGGCTCGATGAGCAGTTCTTC.

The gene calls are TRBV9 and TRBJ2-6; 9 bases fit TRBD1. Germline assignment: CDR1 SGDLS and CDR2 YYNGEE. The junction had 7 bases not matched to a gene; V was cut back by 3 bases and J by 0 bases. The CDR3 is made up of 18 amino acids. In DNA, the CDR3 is TGTGCCAGCAGCGGACTGACAGGGGGGGCCTCTGGGGCCAACGTCCTGACTTTC. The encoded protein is CASSGLTGGASGANVLTF.

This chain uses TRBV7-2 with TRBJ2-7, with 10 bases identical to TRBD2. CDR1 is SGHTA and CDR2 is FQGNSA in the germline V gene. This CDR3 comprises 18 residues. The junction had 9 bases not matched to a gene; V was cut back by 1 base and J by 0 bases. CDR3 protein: CASSLVPSGRGGSYEQYF. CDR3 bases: TGTGCCAGCAGCTTAGTCCCTAGCGGGAGAGGGGGCTCCTACGAGCAGTACTTC.

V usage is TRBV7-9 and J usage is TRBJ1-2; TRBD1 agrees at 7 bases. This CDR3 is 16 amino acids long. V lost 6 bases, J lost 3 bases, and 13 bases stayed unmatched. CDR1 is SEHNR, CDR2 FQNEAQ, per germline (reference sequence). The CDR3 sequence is CASRGTVPVGDYGYTF. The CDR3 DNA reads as TGTGCCAGCAGGGGGACAGTGCCCGTCGGTGACTATGGCTACACCTTC. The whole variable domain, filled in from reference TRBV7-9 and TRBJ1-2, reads DTGVSQNPRHKITKRGQNVTFRCDPISEHNRLYWYRQTLGQGPEFLTYFQNEAQLEKSRLLSDRFSAERPKGSFSTLEIQRTEQGDSAMYLCASRGTVPVGDYGYTFGSGTRLTVV.

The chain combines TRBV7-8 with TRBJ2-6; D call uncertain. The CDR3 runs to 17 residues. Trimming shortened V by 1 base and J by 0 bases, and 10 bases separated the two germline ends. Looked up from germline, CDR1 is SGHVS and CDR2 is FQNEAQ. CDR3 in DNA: TGTGCCAGCAGCTTAGACAGATTCAGCTCTGGGGCCAACGTCCTGACTTTC. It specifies CASSLDRFSSGANVLTF.

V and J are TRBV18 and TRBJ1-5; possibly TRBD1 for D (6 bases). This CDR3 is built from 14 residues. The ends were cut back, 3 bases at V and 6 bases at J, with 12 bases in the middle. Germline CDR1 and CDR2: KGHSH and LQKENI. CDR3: CASSPTGFSQPQHF. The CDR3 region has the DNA TGTGCCAGCTCACCCACAGGGTTTAGTCAGCCCCAGCATTTT.

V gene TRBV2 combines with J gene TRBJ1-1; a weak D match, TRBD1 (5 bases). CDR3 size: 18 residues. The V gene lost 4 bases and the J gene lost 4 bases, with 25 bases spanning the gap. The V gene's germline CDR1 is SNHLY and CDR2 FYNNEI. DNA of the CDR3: TGTGCCAGCAGTGGGGGCTGGCCTCCTCGGAGCAAGGGCACTGAAGCTTTCTTT. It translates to CASSGGWPPRSKGTEAFF.

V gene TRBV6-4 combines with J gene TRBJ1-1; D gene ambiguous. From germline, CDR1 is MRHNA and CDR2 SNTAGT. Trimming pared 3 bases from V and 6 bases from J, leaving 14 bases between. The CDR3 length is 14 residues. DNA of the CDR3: TGTGCCAGCAGTGAACGCGACGGGTTCGCTGAAGCTTTCTTT. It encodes CASSERDGFAEAFF.

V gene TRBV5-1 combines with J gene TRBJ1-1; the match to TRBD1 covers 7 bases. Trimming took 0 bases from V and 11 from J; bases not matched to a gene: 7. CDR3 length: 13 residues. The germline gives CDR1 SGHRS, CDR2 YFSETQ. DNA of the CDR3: TGCGCCAGCAGCTTGGACGTAGGGGGCACGGCTTTCTTT. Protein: CASSLDVGGTAFF.

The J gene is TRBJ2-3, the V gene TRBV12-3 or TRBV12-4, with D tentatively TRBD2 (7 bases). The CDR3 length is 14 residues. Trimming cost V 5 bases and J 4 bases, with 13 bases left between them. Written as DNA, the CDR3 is TGTGCCAGCAGTCGGGGGGCTAGGGCAGATACGCAGTATTTT. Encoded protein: CASSRGARADTQYF.

CDR3 region: CASSRLGWTDTQYF. DNA of the CDR3: TGCGCCAGCAGCCGTCTAGGGTGGACAGATACGCAGTATTTT. The rearrangement links TRBV5-1 to TRBJ2-3, with unresolved D. Trimming removed 4 bases from V and 3 bases from J, with 12 bases in between. There are 14 residues in the CDR3. Germline values: CDR1 SGHRS, CDR2 YFSETQ.